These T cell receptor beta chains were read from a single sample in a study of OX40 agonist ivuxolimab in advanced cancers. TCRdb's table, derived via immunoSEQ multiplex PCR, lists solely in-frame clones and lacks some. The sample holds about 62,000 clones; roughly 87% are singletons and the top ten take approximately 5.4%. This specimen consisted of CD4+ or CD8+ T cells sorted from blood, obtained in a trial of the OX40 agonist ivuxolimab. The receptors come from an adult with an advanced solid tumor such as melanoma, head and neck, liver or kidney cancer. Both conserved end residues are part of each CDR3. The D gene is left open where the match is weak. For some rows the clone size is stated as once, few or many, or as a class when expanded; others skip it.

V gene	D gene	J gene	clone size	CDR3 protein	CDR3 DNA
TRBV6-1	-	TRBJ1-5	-	CASSEALRQHF	TGTGCCAGCAGTGAAGCCCTCCGGCAGCATTTT
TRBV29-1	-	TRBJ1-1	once	CSVAGTLNTEAFF	TGCAGCGTTGCCGGGACACTAAACACTGAAGCTTTCTTT
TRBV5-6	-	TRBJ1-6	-	CASRGGRSYNSPLHF	TGTGCCAGCAGGGGAGGGCGCTCCTATAATTCACCCCTCCACTTT
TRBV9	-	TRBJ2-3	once	CASSASVASTDTQYF	TGTGCCAGCAGCGCGAGCGTCGCTAGCACAGATACGCAGTATTTT
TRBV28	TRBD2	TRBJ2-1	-	CASSLAGRELYNEQFF	TGTGCCAGCAGTTTAGCCGGGAGGGAACTCTACAATGAGCAGTTCTTC
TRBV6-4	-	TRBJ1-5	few	CASSEGGSGQPQHF	TGTGCCAGCAGTGAGGGGGGATCGGGTCAGCCCCAGCATTTT
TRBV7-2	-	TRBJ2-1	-	CASSLVKEAPYNEQFF	TGTGCCAGCAGCTTAGTGAAGGAGGCCCCTTACAATGAGCAGTTCTTC
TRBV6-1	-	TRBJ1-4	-	CASSDRETVGEKLFF	TGTGCCAGCAGTGACAGGGAGACGGTGGGGGAAAAACTGTTTTTT
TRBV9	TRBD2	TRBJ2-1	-	CASSAYKGAGGVGDEQFF	TGTGCCAGCAGCGCTTATAAGGGAGCGGGAGGGGTTGGGGATGAGCAGTTCTTC
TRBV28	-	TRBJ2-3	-	CASSPGTRDTQYF	TGTGCCAGCAGTCCCGGGACGCGGGATACGCAGTATTTT
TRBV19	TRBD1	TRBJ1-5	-	CASSIGGGAFNSNQPQHF	TGTGCCAGTAGTATAGGAGGGGGCGCCTTCAATAGCAATCAGCCCCAGCATTTT
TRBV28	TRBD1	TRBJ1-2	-	CASSSSRTGGSYGYTF	TGTGCCAGCAGTTCATCCCGGACAGGGGGGAGCTATGGCTACACCTTC
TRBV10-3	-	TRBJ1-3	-	CAISESALRSGNTIYF	TGTGCCATCAGTGAGTCGGCACTCCGCTCTGGAAACACCATATATTTT
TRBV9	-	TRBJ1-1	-	CASSVGWARDTEAFF	TGTGCCAGCAGCGTAGGATGGGCACGGGACACTGAAGCTTTCTTT
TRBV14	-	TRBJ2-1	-	CASSHKTLPPGIEQFF	TGTGCCAGCAGCCATAAAACCCTCCCCCCCGGGATTGAGCAGTTCTTC
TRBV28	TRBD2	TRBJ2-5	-	CASLNREGKTQYF	TGTGCCAGCCTAAACCGGGAGGGCAAGACCCAGTACTTC
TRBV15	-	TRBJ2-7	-	CATSPEGGARVYEQYF	TGTGCCACCAGCCCTGAAGGAGGGGCCAGGGTCTACGAGCAGTACTTC
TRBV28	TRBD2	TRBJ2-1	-	CASTLTSGGPGSSYNEQFF	TGTGCCAGCACTCTGACTAGCGGGGGACCCGGGAGCTCCTACAATGAGCAGTTCTTC
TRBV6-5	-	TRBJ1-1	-	CASSYSSGPTEAFF	TGTGCCAGCAGTTACTCGTCGGGGCCCACTGAAGCTTTCTTT
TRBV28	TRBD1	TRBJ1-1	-	CASSMGQGDTEAFF	TGTGCCAGCAGCATGGGACAGGGAGACACTGAAGCTTTCTTT
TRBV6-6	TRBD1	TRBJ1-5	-	CASSKSSQGAQHF	TGTGCCAGCAGTAAATCTTCACAGGGGGCCCAGCATTTT
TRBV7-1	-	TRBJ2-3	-	CASNAYLWDTQYF	TGTGCCAGCAACGCTTATCTATGGGATACGCAGTATTTT
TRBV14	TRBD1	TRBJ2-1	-	CASSQASDRGDEQFF	TGTGCCAGCAGCCAAGCGTCTGACAGGGGCGATGAGCAGTTCTTC
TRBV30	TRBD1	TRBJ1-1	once	CAGIQGGRVNTEAFF	TGTGCCGGCATACAGGGGGGGCGCGTGAACACTGAAGCTTTCTTT
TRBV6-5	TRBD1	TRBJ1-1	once	CASSGSGQGNTEAFF	TGTGCCAGCAGTGGTTCCGGACAGGGAAACACTGAAGCTTTCTTT
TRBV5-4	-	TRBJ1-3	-	CASSLMGNPGNTIYF	TGTGCCAGCAGCTTGATGGGGAATCCTGGAAACACCATATATTTT
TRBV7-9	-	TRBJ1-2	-	CASSLAQPIYGYTF	TGTGCCAGCAGCTTAGCACAGCCAATCTATGGCTACACCTTC
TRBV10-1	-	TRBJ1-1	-	CASSDPGTGTEAFF	TGCGCCAGCAGTGACCCCGGGACGGGCACTGAAGCTTTCTTT
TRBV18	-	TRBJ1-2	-	CASSPDKDKKGYTF	TGTGCCAGCTCACCAGACAAGGACAAGAAGGGCTACACCTTC